This entry is about one T cell receptor (beta chain). Its target is unknown. Generated by immunoSEQ multiplex PCR, the TCRdb table keeps only in-frame clones and is missing some. Among fewer than 35,000 clones listed, under 90% were seen once. This entry is derived from a study of PD-1 blockade in classical Hodgkin lymphoma. Study context: Each patient was given nivolumab 3 mg/kg through a vein every 2 weeks.

Regarding the study as a whole: Complete responders showed a baseline diversity that resembled the diversity of newly diagnosed patients. There was a significant rise in CD4+ TCR diversity by C4D1, with no such rise for CD8+.

The time point was: cycle 4 day 1 (C4D1), after 5 to 7 weeks of nivolumab. Relapse after autologous stem cell transplantation occurred in every patient, and brentuximab vedotin exposure varied. Researchers used magnetic negative selection to pull out pure CD4+ T cells from thawed PBMCs. The CDR3 sequence is 16 residues long. With 0 bases clipped from V and 5 bases from J, the junction kept 5 bases outside the gene matches. Per germline, CDR1 SGHRS and CDR2 YFSETQ. The source of this sequence is a human donor with classical Hodgkin lymphoma. The sequencing here drew on CD4+ T cells from blood, taken before the fourth cycle of nivolumab. The chain couples TRBV5-1 to TRBJ1-4, with 9 bases aligning to TRBD1. The CDR3 protein is CASSLGAGTGNEKLFF. In DNA, the CDR3 is TGCGCCAGCAGCTTGGGGGCCGGGACAGGGAATGAAAAACTGTTTTTT.